These T cell receptor beta chains were read from a single sample in a study of CD8 T cells in ankylosing spondylitis. Via MiXCR, TCRdb re-called the 5' RACE reads, giving one row per CDR3 protein. The repertoire holds 100,000 to 150,000 distinct CDR3 sequences, with over 15% as singletons. The specimen sequenced was blood, either unsorted or a sorted T cell fraction (not recorded which). The origin of the receptors is a male donor with ankylosing spondylitis. CDR3s leave out the opening cysteine and the closing phenylalanine or tryptophan.

CDR3aa: AISEGRYEQY
j_gene: TRBJ2-7
v_gene: TRBV10-3

CDR3aa: ACRGQYTDTQY
j_gene: TRBJ2-3
v_gene: TRBV6-1

CDR3aa: ASSFAGVADTQY
j_gene: TRBJ2-3
v_gene: TRBV12-3/TRBV12-4

CDR3aa: ASSLPGGHRNEQF
j_gene: TRBJ2-1
v_gene: TRBV27

CDR3aa: ASGWTSGSLEQY
j_gene: TRBJ2-7
v_gene: TRBV27

CDR3aa: SAREGRADEQY
j_gene: TRBJ2-7
v_gene: TRBV20-1

CDR3aa: ASSQVASQRERNNEQF
j_gene: TRBJ2-1
v_gene: TRBV3-1

CDR3aa: ASALSGRENTGELF
j_gene: TRBJ2-2
v_gene: TRBV5-1

CDR3aa: ASSQEGTSVFGELF
j_gene: TRBJ2-2
v_gene: TRBV3-1

CDR3aa: ASSDRPGQVVPSGDNEQF
j_gene: TRBJ2-1
v_gene: TRBV18

CDR3aa: ASSEGLATYNEQF
j_gene: TRBJ2-1
v_gene: TRBV27

CDR3aa: ASTTGSEEQF
j_gene: TRBJ2-1
v_gene: TRBV12-3/TRBV12-4

CDR3aa: ASSQDKGTSGYNEQF
j_gene: TRBJ2-1
v_gene: TRBV4-1

CDR3aa: ASSPGTGRYEQY
j_gene: TRBJ2-7
v_gene: TRBV6-1

CDR3aa: ASSEGTSAYEQY
j_gene: TRBJ2-7
v_gene: TRBV7-9

CDR3aa: ASSRPGESLGKETQY
j_gene: TRBJ2-5
v_gene: TRBV7-2

CDR3aa: ASSLDEYNEQF
j_gene: TRBJ2-1
v_gene: TRBV7-2

CDR3aa: ATSGSSYEQY
j_gene: TRBJ2-7
v_gene: TRBV27

CDR3aa: ASSLDLLAGSETQY
j_gene: TRBJ2-5
v_gene: TRBV14

CDR3aa: ASSQATSSRETQY
j_gene: TRBJ2-5
v_gene: TRBV4-1

CDR3aa: ASSSYCCSGSYNEQF
j_gene: TRBJ2-1
v_gene: TRBV7-2

CDR3aa: ASCEGDQGDTQY
j_gene: TRBJ2-3
v_gene: TRBV6-1

CDR3aa: ASSLRDRYEQY
j_gene: TRBJ2-7
v_gene: TRBV7-3

CDR3aa: ASSETATYNEQF
j_gene: TRBJ2-1
v_gene: TRBV2

CDR3aa: SVEDQGSNYEQY
j_gene: TRBJ2-7
v_gene: TRBV29-1

CDR3aa: ASSGLAGTSYNEQF
j_gene: TRBJ2-1
v_gene: TRBV12-3/TRBV12-4

CDR3aa: ASSLAGGAMAEAF
j_gene: TRBJ1-1
v_gene: TRBV27

CDR3aa: ASSTTGGEQF
j_gene: TRBJ2-1
v_gene: TRBV5-8

CDR3aa: ASSSAGGLYNEQF
j_gene: TRBJ2-1
v_gene: TRBV27

CDR3aa: SARDLLGWGESGYT
j_gene: TRBJ1-2
v_gene: TRBV20-1

CDR3aa: ASNQDWSGETQY
j_gene: TRBJ2-5
v_gene: TRBV9

CDR3aa: ASSRGLPAYEQY
j_gene: TRBJ2-7
v_gene: TRBV4-3

CDR3aa: ASSLLLAGRTDTQY
j_gene: TRBJ2-3
v_gene: TRBV7-3

CDR3aa: ASSFSGTYEQY
j_gene: TRBJ2-7
v_gene: TRBV12-3/TRBV12-4

CDR3aa: ASSETSGQVTDTQY
j_gene: TRBJ2-3
v_gene: TRBV10-2

CDR3aa: ASSRGENTEAF
j_gene: TRBJ1-1
v_gene: TRBV2

CDR3aa: ASSPPGLLVEQY
j_gene: TRBJ2-7
v_gene: TRBV28

CDR3aa: ASSRPGLAVRSSYNEQF
j_gene: TRBJ2-1
v_gene: TRBV5-1

CDR3aa: ASSFRAGLTDTQY
j_gene: TRBJ2-3
v_gene: TRBV5-1

CDR3aa: SVEVRSYEQY
j_gene: TRBJ2-7
v_gene: TRBV29-1

CDR3aa: ASGTGSYEQY
j_gene: TRBJ2-7
v_gene: TRBV21-1